This T cell receptor (beta chain) comes out of a study of T cell repertoires in aging, cancer and after chemotherapy. Across the whole study: Donors were grouped into six age bands spanning 30 or younger through 70 or older.

Study results and limitations: No conclusions about immunological memory after chemotherapy can be drawn from the repertoire data.

Of note for this clonotype: As yet, its antigen is unknown. Compared with germline, one end of the junction differs, possibly owing to a read error.

Per germline, CDR1 SGHTA and CDR2 FQGNSA. The length of the CDR3 is 13 residues. TRB rearrangements spanning V, D and J were amplified using mixed TRB-A/B primers. TCRdb fed the multiplex PCR reads into MiXCR, producing one record per CDR3 protein. The top ten hold 25% to 30% of the sample, which has about 4,100 distinct CDR3 sequences, 20% to 25% seen once. TCR beta rearrangements were amplified from peripheral blood genomic DNA. Sample: blood. The J gene is TRBJ1-2, the V gene TRBV7-2; D call uncertain. This receptor was obtained from a human donor in good health. The donor label of this sample is uncertain. DNA of the CDR3: TGTGCCAGTACCGAGCCCCCTAACTATGTCTACACCTTC. Its translation: CASTEPPNYVYTF.